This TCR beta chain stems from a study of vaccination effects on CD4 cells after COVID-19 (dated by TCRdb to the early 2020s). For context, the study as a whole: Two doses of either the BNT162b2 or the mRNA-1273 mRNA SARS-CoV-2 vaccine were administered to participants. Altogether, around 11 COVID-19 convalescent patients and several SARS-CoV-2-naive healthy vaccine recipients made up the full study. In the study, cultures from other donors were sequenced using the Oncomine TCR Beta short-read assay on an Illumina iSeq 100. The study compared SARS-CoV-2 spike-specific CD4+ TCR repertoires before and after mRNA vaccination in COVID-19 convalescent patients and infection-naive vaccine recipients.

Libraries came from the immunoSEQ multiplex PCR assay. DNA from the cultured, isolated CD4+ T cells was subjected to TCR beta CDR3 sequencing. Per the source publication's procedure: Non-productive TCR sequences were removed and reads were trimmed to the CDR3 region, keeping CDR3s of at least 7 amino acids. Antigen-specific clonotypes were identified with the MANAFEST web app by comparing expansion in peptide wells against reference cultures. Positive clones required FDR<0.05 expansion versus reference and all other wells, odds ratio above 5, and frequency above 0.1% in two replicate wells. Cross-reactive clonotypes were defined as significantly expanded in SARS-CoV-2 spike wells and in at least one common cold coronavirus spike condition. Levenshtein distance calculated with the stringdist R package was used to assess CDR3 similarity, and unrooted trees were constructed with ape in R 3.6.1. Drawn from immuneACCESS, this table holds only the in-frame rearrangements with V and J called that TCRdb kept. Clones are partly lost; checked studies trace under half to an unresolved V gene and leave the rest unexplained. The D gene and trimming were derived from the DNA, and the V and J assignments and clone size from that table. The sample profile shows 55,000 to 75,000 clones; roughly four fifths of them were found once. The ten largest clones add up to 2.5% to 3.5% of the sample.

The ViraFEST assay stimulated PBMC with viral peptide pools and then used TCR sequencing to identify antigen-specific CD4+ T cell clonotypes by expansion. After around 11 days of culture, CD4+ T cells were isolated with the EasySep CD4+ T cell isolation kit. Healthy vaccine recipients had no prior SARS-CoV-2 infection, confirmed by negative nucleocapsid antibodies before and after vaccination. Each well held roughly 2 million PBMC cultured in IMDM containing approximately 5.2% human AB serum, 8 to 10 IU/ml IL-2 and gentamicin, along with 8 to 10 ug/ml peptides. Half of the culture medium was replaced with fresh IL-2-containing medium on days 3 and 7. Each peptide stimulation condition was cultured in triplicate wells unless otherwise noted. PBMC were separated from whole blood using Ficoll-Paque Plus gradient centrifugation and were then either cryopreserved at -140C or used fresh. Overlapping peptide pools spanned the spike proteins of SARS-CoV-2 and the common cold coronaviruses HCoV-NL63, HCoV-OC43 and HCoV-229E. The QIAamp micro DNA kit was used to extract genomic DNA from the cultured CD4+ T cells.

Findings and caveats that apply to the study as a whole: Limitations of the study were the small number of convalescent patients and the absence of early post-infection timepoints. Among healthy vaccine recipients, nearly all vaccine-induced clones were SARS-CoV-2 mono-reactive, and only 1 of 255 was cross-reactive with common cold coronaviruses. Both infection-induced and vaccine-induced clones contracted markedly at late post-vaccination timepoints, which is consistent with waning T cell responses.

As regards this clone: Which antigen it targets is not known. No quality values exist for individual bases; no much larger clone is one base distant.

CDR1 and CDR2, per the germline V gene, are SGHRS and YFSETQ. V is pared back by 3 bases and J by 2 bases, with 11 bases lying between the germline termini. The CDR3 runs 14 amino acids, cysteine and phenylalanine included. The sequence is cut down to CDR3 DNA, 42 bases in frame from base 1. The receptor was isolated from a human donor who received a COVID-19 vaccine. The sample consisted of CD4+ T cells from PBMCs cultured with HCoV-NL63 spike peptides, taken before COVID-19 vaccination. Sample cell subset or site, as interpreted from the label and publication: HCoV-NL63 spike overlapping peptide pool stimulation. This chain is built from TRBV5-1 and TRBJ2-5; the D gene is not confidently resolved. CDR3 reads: CASSSSYRQETQYF. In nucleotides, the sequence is TGCGCCAGCAGCTCCTCATACCGTCAAGAGACCCAGTACTTC.